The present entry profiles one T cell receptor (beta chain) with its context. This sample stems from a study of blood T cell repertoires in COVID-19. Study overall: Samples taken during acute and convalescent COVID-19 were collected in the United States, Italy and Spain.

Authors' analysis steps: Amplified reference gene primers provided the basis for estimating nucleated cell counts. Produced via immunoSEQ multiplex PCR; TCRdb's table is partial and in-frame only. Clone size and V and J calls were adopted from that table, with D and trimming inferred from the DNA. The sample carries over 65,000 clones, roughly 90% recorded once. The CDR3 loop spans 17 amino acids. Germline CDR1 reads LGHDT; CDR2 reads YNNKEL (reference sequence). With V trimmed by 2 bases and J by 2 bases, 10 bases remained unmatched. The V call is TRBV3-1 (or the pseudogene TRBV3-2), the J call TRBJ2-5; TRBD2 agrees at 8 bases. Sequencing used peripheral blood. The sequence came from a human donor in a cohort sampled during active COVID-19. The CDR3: CASSQRPRLAPQETQYF. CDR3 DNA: TGTGCCAGCAGCCAACGCCCTAGACTAGCGCCACAAGAGACCCAGTACTTC.